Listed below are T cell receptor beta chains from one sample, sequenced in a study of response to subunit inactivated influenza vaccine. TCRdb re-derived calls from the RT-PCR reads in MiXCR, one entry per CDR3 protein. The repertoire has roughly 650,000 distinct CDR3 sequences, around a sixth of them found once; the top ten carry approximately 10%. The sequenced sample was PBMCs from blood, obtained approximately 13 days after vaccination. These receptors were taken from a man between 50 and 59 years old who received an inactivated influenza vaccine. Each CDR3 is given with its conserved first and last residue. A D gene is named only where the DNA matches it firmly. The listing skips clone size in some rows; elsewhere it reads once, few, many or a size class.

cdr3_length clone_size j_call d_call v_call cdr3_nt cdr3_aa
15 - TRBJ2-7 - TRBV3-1 TGTGCCAGCAGCCAAGGGACAGTGAGCGCCTACGAGCAGTACTTC CASSQGTVSAYEQYF
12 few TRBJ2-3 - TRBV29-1 TGCAGCGTCGGGACGAATAGGGATACGCAGTATTTT CSVGTNRDTQYF
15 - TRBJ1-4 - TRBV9 TGTGCCAGCAGCGTAGGGCCCAGGGTAGGCGAAAAACTGTTTTTT CASSVGPRVGEKLFF
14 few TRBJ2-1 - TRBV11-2 TGTGCCAGCAGCTCCACCAGGGTCCACAATGAGCAGTTCTTC CASSSTRVHNEQFF
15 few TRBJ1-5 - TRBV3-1 TGTGCCAGCAGCCCGGGAGGAATTAGCAATCAGCCCCAGCATTTT CASSPGGISNQPQHF
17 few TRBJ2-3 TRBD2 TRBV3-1 TGTGCCAGCAGCCAAGTTTTGCTAGCGGGAGCTGAAGATACGCAGTATTTT CASSQVLLAGAEDTQYF
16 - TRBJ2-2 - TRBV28 TGTGCCAGCACCCTATATGGGACCCGAAACACCGGGGAGCTGTTTTTT CASTLYGTRNTGELFF
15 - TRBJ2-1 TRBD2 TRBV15 TGTGCCACCAGCCAGCGGACTAGCGGAGTGAATGAGCAGTTCTTC CATSQRTSGVNEQFF
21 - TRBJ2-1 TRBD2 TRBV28 TGTGCCAGCAGTTTGTCGGGTTCGGGTTGGATACTAGCGGGGAACTACAATGAGCAGTTCTTC CASSLSGSGWILAGNYNEQFF
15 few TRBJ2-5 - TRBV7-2 TGTGCCAGCAGCTTAAGGCTTTATGGGGAAGAGACCCAGTACTTC CASSLRLYGEETQYF
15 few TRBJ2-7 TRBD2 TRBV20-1 TGCAGTGCTAGAGATCATCGAGCGGGAATCTACGAGCAGTACTTC CSARDHRAGIYEQYF
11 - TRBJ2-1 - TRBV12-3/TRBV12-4 TGTGCCAGCAGTTCCTATCAAGAGCAGTTCTTC CASSSYQEQFF
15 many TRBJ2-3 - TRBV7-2 TGTGCCAGCAGCACCTTAGGGGATAACACAGATACGCAGTATTTT CASSTLGDNTDTQYF
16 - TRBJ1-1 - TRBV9 TGTGCCAGCAGCGTAGAAGGTGTACCTTCGGGAACTGAAGCTTTCTTT CASSVEGVPSGTEAFF
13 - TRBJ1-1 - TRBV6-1 TGTGCCAGTCAGGGGTACGTGAACACTGAAGCTTTCTTT CASQGYVNTEAFF
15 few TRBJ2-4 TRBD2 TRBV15 TGTGCCACCAGCACAGGCCAGCGGGAGGGTAACATTCAGTACTTC CATSTGQREGNIQYF
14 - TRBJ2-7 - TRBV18 TGTGCCAGCTCGACCCCGAATCCATCCTACGAGCAGTACTTC CASSTPNPSYEQYF
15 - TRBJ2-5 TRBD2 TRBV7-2 TGTGCCAGCAGCTTAAAAGCGGGGCTACAAGAGACCCAGTACTTC CASSLKAGLQETQYF
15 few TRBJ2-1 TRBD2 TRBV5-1 TGCGCCAGCAGCTTGGCGCCTAGCGGTTACAATGAGCAGTTCTTC CASSLAPSGYNEQFF
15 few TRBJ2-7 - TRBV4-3 TGCGCCAGCAGCCAAGAGTTCGGCAGGGCGAACGAGCAGTACTTC CASSQEFGRANEQYF
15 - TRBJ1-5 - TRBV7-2 TGTGCCAGCAGCTTATGGGGACGGGGCAATCAGCCCCAGCATTTT CASSLWGRGNQPQHF
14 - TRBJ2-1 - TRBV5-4 TGTGCCAGCAGCTCAAAAAGCTCCTACAATGAGCAGTTCTTC CASSSKSSYNEQFF
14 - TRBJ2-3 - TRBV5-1 TGCGCCAGCAGCTCGGCCGGGACAAACGGAGCGCAGTATTTT CASSSAGTNGAQYF
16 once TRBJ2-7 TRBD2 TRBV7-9 TGTGCCAGCACCGACTTAGCGGGAGGGCCCTCCTACGAGCAGTACTTC CASTDLAGGPSYEQYF
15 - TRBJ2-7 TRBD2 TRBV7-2 TGTGCCAGCAGCTTACCGCTAGCGGCCGCTCACGAGCAGTACTTC CASSLPLAAAHEQYF
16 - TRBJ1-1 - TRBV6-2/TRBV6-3 TGTGCCAGCAGTTACTCGATACAGAACATGAACACTGAAGCTTTCTTT CASSYSIQNMNTEAFF
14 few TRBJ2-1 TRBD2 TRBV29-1 TGCAGCGTTTCTAGCGGGCCCAACTACAATGAGCAGTTCTTC CSVSSGPNYNEQFF
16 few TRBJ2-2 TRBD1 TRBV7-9 TGTGCCAGCAGCTCCAGGGGGCCGACCGGGACCGGGGAGCTGTTTTTT CASSSRGPTGTGELFF
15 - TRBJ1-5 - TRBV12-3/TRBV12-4 TGTGCCAGCAGTTTACGGCAAGCTCGCAATCAGCCCCAGCATTTT CASSLRQARNQPQHF
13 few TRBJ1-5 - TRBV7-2 TGTGCCAGCAGCTTATGGAGGGATCAGCCCCAGCATTTT CASSLWRDQPQHF
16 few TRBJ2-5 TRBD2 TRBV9 TGTGCCAGCAGCGTAGTGGAGACTAGCGGGGTCGGGGCCCAGTACTTC CASSVVETSGVGAQYF
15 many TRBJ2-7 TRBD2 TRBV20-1 TGCAGTGCTGCAAACTCGGGACTAGCGGGAGGCGAGCAGTACTTC CSAANSGLAGGEQYF
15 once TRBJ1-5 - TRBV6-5 TGTGCCAGCAGTTACTCGAGCTGGGGTGATCAGCCCCAGCATTTT CASSYSSWGDQPQHF
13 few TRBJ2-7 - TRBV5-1 TGCGCCAGCGCCGGGACAACCCCCTACGAGCAGTACTTC CASAGTTPYEQYF